Sequencing of this T cell receptor (beta chain) was carried out in a study of blood T cell repertoires in COVID-19. Trimming pared 5 bases from V and 2 bases from J, leaving 12 bases between. The CDR3 has 13 residues. Germline V gives CDR1 SQVTM, CDR2 ANQGSEA. The data were produced by immunoSEQ multiplex PCR, yet TCRdb's version contains in-frame clones alone and is incomplete. Among about 72,000 clones listed, about nine tenths were seen once. The specimen was peripheral blood. This sequence joins TRBV29-1 and TRBJ1-1; D gene uncertain. This receptor was identified in a human donor in a cohort sampled during active COVID-19. The CDR3 loop reads CSVRYGKNTEAFF. DNA of the CDR3: TGCAGCGTTCGGTACGGTAAAAACACTGAAGCTTTCTTT.